This T cell receptor (beta chain) was identified in a study of cytotoxic CD8 clonotypes in ibrutinib-treated CLL. For the study at large: Researchers reported about 10 relapsed/refractory and some 14 treatment-naive patients, about 17 of them IGHV unmutated.

Study outcomes and limitations: At ibrutinib response, clonality increased, and at progression it declined back toward baseline. Public clonotypes, an uncommon group, contracted or remained stable on treatment.

About 2 micrograms of genomic DNA, which was extracted from cryopreserved PBMCs, served as the material used for the TCR beta libraries. Sequencing used immunoSEQ multiplex PCR; TCRdb keeps in-frame clones, though not all of them. The sample consists of 150,000 or so clones, 70% to 80% of them appearing once. Germline CDR1 reads SGHRS; CDR2 reads YFSETQ. The CDR3 consists of 19 residues. V gave up 4 bases and J gave up 3 bases, with 26 bases separating them. Details on this clone: Its antigen remains unknown.

The source material was PBMCs, sampled after 12 months of ibrutinib treatment. The TCR sequence derives from a human donor with chronic lymphocytic leukemia. The chain links TRBV5-1 to TRBJ2-1; D not certain. The CDR3 loop is CASSPNPPPLLTLYNEQFF. In DNA, the CDR3 is TGCGCCAGCAGCCCCAACCCGCCTCCCCTCCTTACGCTCTACAATGAGCAGTTCTTC.